The clone carrying this T cell receptor (beta chain) was recorded a few times. This entry belongs to a study of blood T cell repertoires in COVID-19. Assay: immunoSEQ multiplex PCR; the TCRdb copy retains only in-frame clones and omits some. The sample has 200,000 to 300,000 clones, more than 75% seen once; the top ten hold less than 3%. The CDR3 sequence is 15 residues long. This chain links TRBV1 with TRBJ1-4; the D call TRBD1 from the table was never checked on the DNA. TRBV1 is a known pseudogene. This TCR was recovered from a woman between 50 and 59 years old with acute or convalescent COVID-19. Sequencing was done on a sample of peripheral blood. The CDR3 spells CTSSQDWLGQEKLFF. The CDR3 DNA reads as TGCACCAGCAGCCAAGATTGGCTGGGGCAGGAAAAACTGTTTTTT.